This T cell receptor (beta chain) derives from a study of cytomegalovirus exposure and HLA in healthy donors. For the study at large: Some 80 million unique TCRs from HLA-typed donors were held in an early data release.

Comments on this clone: Its antigen is unknown.

The PCR used 60 Vbeta and 13 Jbeta primers. Using immunoSEQ multiplex PCR, the repertoire was profiled, and TCRdb retains in-frame clones only, with some absent. Counted here are 150,000 to 200,000 clones, roughly 80% occurring once; the ten biggest clones make up approximately 15%. Points from the study as a whole: TCR beta chains associated with HLA were, in a later analysis, more clonally expanded than equally common others. With DRB1 most and HLA-C fewest, TCR association rates differed between HLA loci in a later analysis.

CDR3 length: 13 amino acids. Trimming took off 10 bases at V and 0 bases at J, with 11 bases between the two ends. Germline CDR1 is LNHDA and CDR2 is SQIVND (reference sequence). This chain joins TRBV19 and TRBJ2-3; a possible D gene is TRBD2 (6 bases). Sequencing was done on a sample of PBMCs. This TCR derives from a woman in her forties in good health and CMV-seronegative. This chain's CDR3 is CAIREASTDTQYF. In DNA, the CDR3 is TGTGCCATCAGGGAGGCTAGCACAGATACGCAGTATTTT.